Listed here are 8 T cell receptor beta chains from one sample, sequenced in a study of blood T cell repertoires in COVID-19 (dated by TCRdb to the early 2020s). The library was produced with the immunoSEQ multiplex PCR assay. Imported from immuneACCESS, the table was reduced by TCRdb to in-frame sequences with V and J called. These copies leave out some clones; in studies compared against another copy, an unresolved V gene accounts for under half, and the cause of the remainder is not known. This sample gives about 300,000 clones in total; about 82% of them show up just once. The ten largest clones take up 1.5% to 2% of the sample. Source material: peripheral blood. All receptors derive from a woman in her forties or fifties with acute or convalescent COVID-19.

V and J are TRBV12-3 or TRBV12-4 and TRBJ2-7; D is perhaps TRBD1 (6 bases). With 4 bases removed from V and 6 bases from J, the gap between germline ends came to 10 bases. There are 12 residues in the CDR3. The CDR3 is CASSSGAGEQYF. The CDR3 nucleotides read TGTGCCAGCAGTTCAGGGGCCGGCGAGCAGTACTTC.

The chain is built from TRBV29-1 and TRBJ2-3; D might be TRBD2 (6 bases). This CDR3 contains 13 residues. Trimming took 6 bases from V and 1 from J, leaving 11 bases between them. CDR1 and CDR2 from the germline V gene are SQVTM and ANQGSEA. CDR3 nucleotides: TGCAGCGTCCTAGCGAGAGGCACAGATACGCAGTATTTT. It specifies CSVLARGTDTQYF.

The chain uses TRBV7-6 and TRBJ2-1; no definite D call. Trimming cost V 1 base and J 3 bases, with 7 bases left between them. The CDR3 totals 14 residues. Germline CDR1 and CDR2: SGHVS and FNYEAQ. In DNA, the CDR3 is TGTGCCAGCAGCTTAGAGCTAATCTACAATGAGCAGTTCTTC. Translation: CASSLELIYNEQFF.

V and J are TRBV5-1 and TRBJ2-3; 8 bases map to TRBD1. V shed 0 bases and J 2 bases; nucleotides not matched to a gene: 5. The CDR3 length is 16 residues. CDR1 and CDR2 from the germline V gene are SGHRS and YFSETQ. The CDR3 protein is CASSLGDRFSTDTQYF. CDR3 nucleotide sequence: TGCGCCAGCAGCTTGGGGGACAGGTTTTCCACAGATACGCAGTATTTT.

The chain employs TRBV20-1 and TRBJ2-6; no reliable D call. In germline, CDR1 is DFQATT, CDR2 SNEGSKA (reference sequence). V was trimmed by 3 bases and J by 0 bases, leaving 9 bases between them. The CDR3 has 15 residues. CDR3 region: CSASPGYSGANVLTF. CDR3 in DNA: TGCAGTGCTAGTCCCGGTTACTCTGGGGCCAACGTCCTGACTTTC.

The V and J genes are TRBV6-5 and TRBJ2-7, with 10 bases lining up with TRBD1. The CDR3 sequence is 15 residues long. The trim removed 6 bases at V and 2 bases at J, leaving 7 bases unmatched. Per the germline V gene, CDR1 is MNHEY and CDR2 is SVGAGI. CDR3 protein: CASRGTGVRAYEQYF. In nucleotides, the CDR3 is TGTGCCAGCAGAGGGACAGGGGTTCGCGCCTACGAGCAGTACTTC.

The chain combines TRBV9 with TRBJ2-3; tentatively, D is TRBD2 (5 bases). The CDR3 spans 12 residues. The germline gives CDR1 SGDLS, CDR2 YYNGEE. Trimming shortened V by 4 bases and J by 5 bases, and 8 bases separated the two germline ends. The CDR3 bases are TGTGCCAGCAGCAACCGGGGAGATACGCAGTATTTT. Translating it yields CASSNRGDTQYF.

The rearrangement joins TRBV20-1 to TRBJ2-7; D unclear. CDR3 length: 11 residues. The V end lost 1 base, the J end lost 7 bases, and 8 bases lay between the germline ends. The germline V gene has CDR1 DFQATT and CDR2 SNEGSKA (reference sequence). CDR3 region: CSARAPREQYF. The CDR3, as DNA: TGCAGTGCTAGAGCTCCGAGAGAGCAGTACTTC.